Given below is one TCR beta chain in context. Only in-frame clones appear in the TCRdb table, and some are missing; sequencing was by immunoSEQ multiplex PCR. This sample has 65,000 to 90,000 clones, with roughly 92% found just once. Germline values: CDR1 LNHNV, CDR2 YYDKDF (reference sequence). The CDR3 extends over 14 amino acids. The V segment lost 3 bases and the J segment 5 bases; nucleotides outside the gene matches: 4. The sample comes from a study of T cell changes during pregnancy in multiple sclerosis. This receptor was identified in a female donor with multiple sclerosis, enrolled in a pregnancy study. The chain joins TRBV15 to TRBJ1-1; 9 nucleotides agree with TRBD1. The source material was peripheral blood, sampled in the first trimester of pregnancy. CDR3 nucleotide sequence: TGTGCCACCAGCAGGGACAGGGGTTGGACTGAAGCTTTCTTT. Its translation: CATSRDRGWTEAFF.